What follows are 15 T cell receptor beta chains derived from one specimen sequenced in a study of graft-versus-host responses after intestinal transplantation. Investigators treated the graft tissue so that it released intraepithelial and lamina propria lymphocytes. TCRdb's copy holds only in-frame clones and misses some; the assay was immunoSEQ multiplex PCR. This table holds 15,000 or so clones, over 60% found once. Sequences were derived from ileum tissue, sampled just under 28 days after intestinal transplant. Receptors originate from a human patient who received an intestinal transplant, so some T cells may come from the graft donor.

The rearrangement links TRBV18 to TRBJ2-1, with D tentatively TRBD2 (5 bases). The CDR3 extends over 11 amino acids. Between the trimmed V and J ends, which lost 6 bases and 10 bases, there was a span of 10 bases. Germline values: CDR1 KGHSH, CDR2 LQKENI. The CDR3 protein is CASSERREQFF. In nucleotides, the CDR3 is TGTGCCAGCTCCGAGCGGCGGGAGCAGTTCTTC.

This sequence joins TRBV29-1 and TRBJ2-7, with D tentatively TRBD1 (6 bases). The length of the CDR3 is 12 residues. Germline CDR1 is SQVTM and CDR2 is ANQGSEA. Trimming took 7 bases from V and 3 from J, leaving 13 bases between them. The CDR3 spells CSDDRSYYEQYF. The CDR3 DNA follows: TGCAGCGACGACAGGAGTTACTACGAGCAGTACTTC.

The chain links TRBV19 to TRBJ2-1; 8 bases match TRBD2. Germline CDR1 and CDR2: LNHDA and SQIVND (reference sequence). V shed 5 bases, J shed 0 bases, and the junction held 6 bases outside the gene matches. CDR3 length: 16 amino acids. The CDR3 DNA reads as TGTGCCAGTAGTCTTTCAGCGGGGGACTCCTACAATGAGCAGTTCTTC. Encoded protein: CASSLSAGDSYNEQFF.

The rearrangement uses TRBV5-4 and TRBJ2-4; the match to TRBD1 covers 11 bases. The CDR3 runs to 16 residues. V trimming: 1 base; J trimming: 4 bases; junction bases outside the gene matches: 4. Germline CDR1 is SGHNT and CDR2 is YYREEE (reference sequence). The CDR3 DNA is TGTGCCAGCAGCTTGTTTGGGGACAGGGGGAAAAACATTCAGTACTTC. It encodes CASSLFGDRGKNIQYF.

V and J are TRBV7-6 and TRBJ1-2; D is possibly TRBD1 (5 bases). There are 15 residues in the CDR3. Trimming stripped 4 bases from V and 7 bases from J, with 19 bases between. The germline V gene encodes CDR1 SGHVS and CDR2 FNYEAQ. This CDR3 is CASSSQPGRGGGYTF. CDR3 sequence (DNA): TGTGCCAGCAGCTCCCAACCCGGGCGCGGGGGTGGCTACACCTTC.

CDR3 residues: CSVVRSGGATDTQYF. The CDR3 coding sequence is TGCAGCGTTGTCCGTAGCGGGGGGGCGACAGATACGCAGTATTTT. The V call is TRBV29-1, the J call TRBJ2-3; TRBD2 matches at 11 bases. After removal of 4 bases from V and 3 bases from J, the junction contained 6 bases not matched to a gene. Germline V gene sequence: CDR1 SQVTM, CDR2 ANQGSEA. The CDR3 loop spans 15 amino acids.

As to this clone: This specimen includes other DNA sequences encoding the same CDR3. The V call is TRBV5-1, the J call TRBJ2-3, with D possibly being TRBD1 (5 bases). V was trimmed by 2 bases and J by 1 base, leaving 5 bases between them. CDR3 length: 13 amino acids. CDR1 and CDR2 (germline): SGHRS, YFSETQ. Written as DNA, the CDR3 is TGCGCCAGCAGCTTACAGGGCACAGATACGCAGTATTTT. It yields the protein CASSLQGTDTQYF.

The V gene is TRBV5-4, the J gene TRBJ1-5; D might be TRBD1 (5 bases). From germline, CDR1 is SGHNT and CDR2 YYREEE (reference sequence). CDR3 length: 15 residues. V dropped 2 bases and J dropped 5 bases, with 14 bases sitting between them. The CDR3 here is CASSFGGTGDQPQHF. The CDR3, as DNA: TGTGCCAGCAGCTTTGGGGGGACTGGGGATCAGCCCCAGCATTTT.

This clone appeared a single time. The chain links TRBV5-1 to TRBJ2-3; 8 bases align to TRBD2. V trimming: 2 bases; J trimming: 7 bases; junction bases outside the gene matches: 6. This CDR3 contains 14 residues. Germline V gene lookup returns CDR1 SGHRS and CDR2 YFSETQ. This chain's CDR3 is CASSLVGGANTQYF. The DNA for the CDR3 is TGCGCCAGCAGCTTAGTCGGGGGGGCTAATACGCAGTATTTT.

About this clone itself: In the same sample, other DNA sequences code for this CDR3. This CDR3 is CASSQVLQGSYNEQFF. The CDR3 DNA follows: TGCGCCAGCAGCCAAGTTTTGCAGGGCTCCTACAATGAGCAGTTCTTC. V and J are TRBV4-3 and TRBJ2-1; D may be TRBD1 (5 bases). This CDR3 is built from 16 residues. V was cut by 1 base and J by 0 bases, with 10 bases left in between. Per the germline V gene, CDR1 is LGHNA and CDR2 is YSLEER.

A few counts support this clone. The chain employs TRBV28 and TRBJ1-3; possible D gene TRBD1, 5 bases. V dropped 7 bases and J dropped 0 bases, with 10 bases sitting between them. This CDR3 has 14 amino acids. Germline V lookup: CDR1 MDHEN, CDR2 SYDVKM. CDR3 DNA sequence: TGTGCCAGCACCCAGACAGCCTCTGGAAACACCATATATTTT. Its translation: CASTQTASGNTIYF.

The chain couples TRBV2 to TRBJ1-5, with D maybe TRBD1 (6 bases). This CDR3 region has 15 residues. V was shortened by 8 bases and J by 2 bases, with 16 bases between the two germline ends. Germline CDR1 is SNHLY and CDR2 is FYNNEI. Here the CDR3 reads CASRTKTGGNQPQHF. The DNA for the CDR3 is TGTGCCAGCCGAACGAAGACAGGTGGCAATCAGCCCCAGCATTTT.

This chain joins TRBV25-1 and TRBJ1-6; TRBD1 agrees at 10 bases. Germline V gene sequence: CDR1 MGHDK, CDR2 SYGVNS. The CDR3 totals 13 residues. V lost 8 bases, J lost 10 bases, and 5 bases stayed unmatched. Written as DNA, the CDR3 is TGTGCCAGCGAGGGACAGGGGAACTCACCCCTCCACTTT. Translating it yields CASEGQGNSPLHF. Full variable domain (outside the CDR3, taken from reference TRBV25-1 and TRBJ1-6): EADIYQTPRYLVIGTGKKITLECSQTMGHDKMYWYQQDPGMELHLIHYSYGVNSTEKGDLSSESTVSRIRTEHFPLTLESARPSHTSQYLCASEGQGNSPLHFGNGTRLTVT.

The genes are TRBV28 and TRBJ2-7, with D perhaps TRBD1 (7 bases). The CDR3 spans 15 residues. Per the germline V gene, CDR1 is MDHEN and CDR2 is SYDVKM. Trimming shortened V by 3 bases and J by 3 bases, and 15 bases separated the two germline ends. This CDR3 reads CASSFRGVGYYEQYV. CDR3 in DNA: TGTGCCAGCAGTTTCAGGGGGGTTGGGTACTACGAGCAGTACGTC.

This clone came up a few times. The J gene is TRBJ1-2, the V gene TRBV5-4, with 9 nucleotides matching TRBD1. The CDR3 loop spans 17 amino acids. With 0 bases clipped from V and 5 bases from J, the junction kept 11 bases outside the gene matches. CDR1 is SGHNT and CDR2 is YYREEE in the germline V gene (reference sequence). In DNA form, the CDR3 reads TGTGCCAGCAGCTTGGAACTCGGACAGGGGATGAATTATGGCTACACCTTC. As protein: CASSLELGQGMNYGYTF.